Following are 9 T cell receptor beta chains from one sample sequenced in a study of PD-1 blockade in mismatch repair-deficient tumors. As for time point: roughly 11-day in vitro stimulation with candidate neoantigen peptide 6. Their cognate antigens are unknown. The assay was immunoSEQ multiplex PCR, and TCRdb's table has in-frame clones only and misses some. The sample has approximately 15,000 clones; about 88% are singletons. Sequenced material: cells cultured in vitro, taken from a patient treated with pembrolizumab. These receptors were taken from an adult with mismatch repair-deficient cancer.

In DNA form, the CDR3 reads TGTGCCAGCAGCTATATGGATGGCACAGATACGCAGTATTTT. Translating it yields CASSYMDGTDTQYF. The chain is built from TRBV5-4 and TRBJ2-3, with no clear D. The germline gives CDR1 SGHNT, CDR2 YYREEE (reference sequence). The length of the CDR3 is 14 residues. V was clipped by 3 bases and J by 1 base, with 9 bases between them.

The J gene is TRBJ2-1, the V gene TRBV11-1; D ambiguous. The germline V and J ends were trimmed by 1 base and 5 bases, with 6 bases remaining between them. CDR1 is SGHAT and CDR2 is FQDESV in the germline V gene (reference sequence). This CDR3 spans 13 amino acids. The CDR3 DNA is TGTGCCAGCAGCTTAGGGCGAAACAATGAGCAGTTCTTC. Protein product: CASSLGRNNEQFF.

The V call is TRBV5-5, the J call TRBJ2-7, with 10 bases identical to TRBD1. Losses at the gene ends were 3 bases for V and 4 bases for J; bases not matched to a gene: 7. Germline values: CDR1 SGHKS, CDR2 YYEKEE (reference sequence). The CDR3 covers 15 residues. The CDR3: CASSWAPGQGYEQYF. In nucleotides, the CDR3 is TGTGCCAGCAGCTGGGCTCCGGGACAGGGGTACGAGCAGTACTTC. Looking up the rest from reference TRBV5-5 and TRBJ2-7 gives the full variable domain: DAGVTQSPTHLIKTRGQQVTLRCSPISGHKSVSWYQQVLGQGPQFIFQYYEKEERGRGNFPDRFSARQFPNYSSELNVNALLLGDSALYLCASSWAPGQGYEQYFGPGTRLTVT.

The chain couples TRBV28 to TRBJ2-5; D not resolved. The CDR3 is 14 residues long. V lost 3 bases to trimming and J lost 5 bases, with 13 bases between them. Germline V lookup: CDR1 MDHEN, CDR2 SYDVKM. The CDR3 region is CASSLPGVGETQYF. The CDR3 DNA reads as TGTGCCAGCAGTTTGCCGGGTGTCGGGGAGACCCAGTACTTC.

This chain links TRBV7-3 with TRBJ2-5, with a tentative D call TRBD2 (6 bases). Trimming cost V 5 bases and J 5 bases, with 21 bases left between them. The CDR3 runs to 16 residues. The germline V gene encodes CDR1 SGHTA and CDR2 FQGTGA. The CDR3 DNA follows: TGTGCCAGCAGCCTTACGGGGCAAGCGGCGGGGGAGACCCAGTACTTC. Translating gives CASSLTGQAAGETQYF.

The CDR3 nucleotides read TGTGCCAGCAGCCCGCCGGGATTGGGCACAGATACGCAGTATTTT. This codes for CASSPPGLGTDTQYF. The J gene is TRBJ2-3, the V gene TRBV5-6; possibly TRBD2 for D (5 bases). CDR1 and CDR2 from the germline V gene are SGHDT and YYEEEE. The CDR3 sequence is 15 residues long. V shed 4 bases and J shed 1 base, with 13 bases lying between them.

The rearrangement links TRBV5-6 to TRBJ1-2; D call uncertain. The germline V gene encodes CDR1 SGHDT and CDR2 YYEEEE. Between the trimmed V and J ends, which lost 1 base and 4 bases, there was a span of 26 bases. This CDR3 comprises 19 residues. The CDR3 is CASSLNSEYQLWSGYGYTF. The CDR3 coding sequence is TGTGCCAGCAGCTTGAACTCAGAGTACCAACTATGGTCCGGCTATGGCTACACCTTC. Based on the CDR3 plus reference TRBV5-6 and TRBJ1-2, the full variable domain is DAGVTQSPTHLIKTRGQQVTLRCSPKSGHDTVSWYQQALGQGPQFIFQYYEEEERQRGNFPDRFSGHQFPNYSSELNVNALLLGDSALYLCASSLNSEYQLWSGYGYTFGSGTRLTVV.

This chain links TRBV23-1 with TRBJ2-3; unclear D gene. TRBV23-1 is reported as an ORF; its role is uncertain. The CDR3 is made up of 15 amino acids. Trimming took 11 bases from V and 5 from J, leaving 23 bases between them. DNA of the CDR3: TGCGCCCCCCCCGCGGAAATCGAACGAGGAGATACGCAGTATTTT. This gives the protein CAPPAEIERGDTQYF.

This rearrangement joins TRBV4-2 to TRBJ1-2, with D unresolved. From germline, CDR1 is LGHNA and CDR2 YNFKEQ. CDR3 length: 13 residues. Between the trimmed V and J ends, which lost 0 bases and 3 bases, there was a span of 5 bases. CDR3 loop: CASSQDQHYGYTF. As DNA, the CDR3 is TGTGCCAGCAGCCAAGATCAACACTATGGCTACACCTTC.